The clone carrying this TCR beta chain was counted a few times. Its antigen is currently unknown. The CDR3 has 14 residues. Germline V gene data show CDR1 as SGHVS and CDR2 as FNYEAQ. V lost 5 bases and J lost 0, with 5 bases in between. PCR primers comprised 60 Vbeta and 13 Jbeta primers. Profiling relied on immunoSEQ multiplex PCR, and the TCRdb table lists in-frame clones only, not all of them. The repertoire has 210,000 or so clones, about 85% of them found once; the top ten carry roughly 0.22%. This sample is drawn from a study of cytomegalovirus exposure and HLA in healthy donors. Study-wide findings and caveats: In vitro confirmation showed a few CMV-associated chains to be CMV antigen specific.

The sample taken for sequencing was PBMCs. J is TRBJ1-6 and V is TRBV7-6; D unclear. The sequence came from a girl aged 2-15 years in good health and CMV-seronegative. This chain's CDR3 is CASSPGSYNSPLHF. The CDR3 coding sequence is TGTGCCAGCAGCCCGGGCTCCTATAATTCACCCCTCCACTTT. Variable domain in full (rest from reference TRBV7-6 and TRBJ1-6): GAGVSQSPRYKVTKRGQDVALRCDPISGHVSLYWYRQALGQGPEFLTYFNYEAQQDKSGLPNDRFSAERPEGSISTLTIQRTEQRDSAMYRCASSPGSYNSPLHFGNGTRLTVT.